This T cell receptor (beta chain) is from a study of radiotherapy plus CTLA-4 blockade in lung cancer. Study-level background: Patients showed objective responses in 15% to 20% of cases, and disease control was achieved by approximately 30%.

In the case of this clone: What it recognizes is unknown.

Chemo-refractory metastatic non-small-cell lung cancer patients were treated with focal radiation plus CTLA-4 blockade with ipilimumab. TCRdb's table, derived via immunoSEQ multiplex PCR, lists solely in-frame clones and lacks some. Of tens of thousands of clones listed, around 72% were seen once; the top ten hold 11% to 15%. Study results and limitations: The study found tumor-derived TCR clones expanded in blood after radiotherapy plus ipilimumab.

This TCR was sampled from a human donor with non-small cell lung cancer that progressed on radiotherapy plus ipilimumab. The sequences come from peripheral blood, collected from a patient treated with radiotherapy plus ipilimumab.

CDR3 in amino acids: CASSTPAGGQPQHF. The CDR3 DNA reads TGTGCCAGCAGTACACCCGCGGGGGGACAGCCCCAGCATTTT. This chain connects TRBV28 to TRBJ1-5; weak D call: TRBD1 (5 bases). The CDR3 is 14 residues long. The V gene's germline CDR1 is MDHEN and CDR2 SYDVKM. Deletions cut 5 bases from V and 7 bases from J, with 15 bases between.